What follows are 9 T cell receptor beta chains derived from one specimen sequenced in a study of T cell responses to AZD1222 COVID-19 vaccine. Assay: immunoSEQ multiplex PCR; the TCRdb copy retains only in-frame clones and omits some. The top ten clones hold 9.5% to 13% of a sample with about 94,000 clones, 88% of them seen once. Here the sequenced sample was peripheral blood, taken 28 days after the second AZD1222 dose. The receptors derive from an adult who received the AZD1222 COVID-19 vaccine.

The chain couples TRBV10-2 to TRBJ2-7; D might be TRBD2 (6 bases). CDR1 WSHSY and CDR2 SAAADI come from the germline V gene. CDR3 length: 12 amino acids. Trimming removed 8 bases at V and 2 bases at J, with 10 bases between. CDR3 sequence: CASLAGTYEQYF. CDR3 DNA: TGCGCCAGCTTGGCGGGGACCTACGAGCAGTACTTC.

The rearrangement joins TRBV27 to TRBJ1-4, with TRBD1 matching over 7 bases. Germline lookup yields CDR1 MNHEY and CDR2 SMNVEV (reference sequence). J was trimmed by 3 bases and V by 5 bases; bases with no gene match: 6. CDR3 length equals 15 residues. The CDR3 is CASSPQGVSNEKLFF. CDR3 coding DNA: TGTGCCAGCAGTCCCCAGGGGGTTTCTAATGAAAAACTGTTTTTT.

CDR3 in amino acids: CASSQDPGTAFSGNTIYF. The CDR3, as DNA: TGCGCCAGCAGCCAAGACCCCGGGACAGCTTTCTCTGGAAACACCATATATTTT. The chain employs TRBV4-3 and TRBJ1-3, with 7 bases that match TRBD1. The ends lost 0 bases at V and 0 bases at J; junction bases unmatched: 8. The germline V gene has CDR1 LGHNA and CDR2 YSLEER. The CDR3 length is 18 residues.

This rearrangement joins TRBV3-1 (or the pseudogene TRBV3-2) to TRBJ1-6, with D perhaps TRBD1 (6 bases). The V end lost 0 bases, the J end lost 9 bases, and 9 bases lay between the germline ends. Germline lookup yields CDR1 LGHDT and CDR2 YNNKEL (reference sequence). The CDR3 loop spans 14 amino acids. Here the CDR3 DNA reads TGTGCCAGCAGCCAAGAGGGGGCGAGTTCACCCCTCCACTTT. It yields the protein CASSQEGASSPLHF.

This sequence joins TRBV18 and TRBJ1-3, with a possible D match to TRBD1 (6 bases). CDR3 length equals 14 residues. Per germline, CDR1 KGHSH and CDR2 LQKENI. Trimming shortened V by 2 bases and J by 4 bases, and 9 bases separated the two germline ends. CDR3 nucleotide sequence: TGTGCCAGCTCACCAACAGGGTTGGGAAACACCATATATTTT. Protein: CASSPTGLGNTIYF.

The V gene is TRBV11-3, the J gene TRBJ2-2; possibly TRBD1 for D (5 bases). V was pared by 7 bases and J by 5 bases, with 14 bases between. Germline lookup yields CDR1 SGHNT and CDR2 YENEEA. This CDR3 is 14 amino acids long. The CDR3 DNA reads TGTGCCAGCATCGGCAGGGATGGTACCGGGGAGCTGTTTTTT. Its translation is CASIGRDGTGELFF.

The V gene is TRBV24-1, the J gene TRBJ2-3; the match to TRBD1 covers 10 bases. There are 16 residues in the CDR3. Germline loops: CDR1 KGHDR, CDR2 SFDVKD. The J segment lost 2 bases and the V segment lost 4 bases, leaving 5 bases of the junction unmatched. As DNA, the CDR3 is TGTGCCACCAGTGACTCGGGACAGGGGTTCACAGATACGCAGTATTTT. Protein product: CATSDSGQGFTDTQYF.

The chain's CDR3 is CASSIVPFAGELFF. The CDR3 region has the DNA TGTGCCAGTAGTATAGTACCATTCGCCGGGGAGCTGTTTTTT. The chain joins TRBV19 to TRBJ2-2; D is undetermined. V lost 1 base and J 6 bases, leaving 9 bases between the germline ends. Per the germline V gene, CDR1 is LNHDA and CDR2 is SQIVND (reference sequence). The length of the CDR3 is 14 residues.

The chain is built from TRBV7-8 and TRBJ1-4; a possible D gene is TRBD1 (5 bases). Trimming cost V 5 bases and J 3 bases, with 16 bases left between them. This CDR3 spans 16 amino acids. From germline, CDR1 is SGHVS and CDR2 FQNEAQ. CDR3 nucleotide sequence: TGTGCCAGCAGCCGTGAGCTTGGAGGGGCTAATGAAAAACTGTTTTTT. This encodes CASSRELGGANEKLFF.